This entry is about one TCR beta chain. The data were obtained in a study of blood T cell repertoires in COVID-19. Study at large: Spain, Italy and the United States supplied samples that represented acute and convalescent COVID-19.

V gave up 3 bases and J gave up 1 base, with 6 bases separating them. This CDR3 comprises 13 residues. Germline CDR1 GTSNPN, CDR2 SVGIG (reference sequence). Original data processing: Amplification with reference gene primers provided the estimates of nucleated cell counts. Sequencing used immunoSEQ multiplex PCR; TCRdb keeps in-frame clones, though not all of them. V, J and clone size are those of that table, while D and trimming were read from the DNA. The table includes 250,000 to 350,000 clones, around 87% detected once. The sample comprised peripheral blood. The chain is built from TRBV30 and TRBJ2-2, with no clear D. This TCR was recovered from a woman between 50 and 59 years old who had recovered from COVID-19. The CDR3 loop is CAWSTENTGELFF. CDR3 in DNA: TGTGCCTGGAGCACAGAGAACACCGGGGAGCTGTTTTTT.